The clone carrying this T cell receptor beta chain was seen ten or more times. Antigen specificity is unknown. This entry is derived from a study of response to subunit inactivated influenza vaccine. Study results and caveats: Authors suggested seasonal influenza vaccinations each recruit few new T cells.

TCRdb redid the calling of the RT-PCR reads with MiXCR, one entry per CDR3 protein. Of about 480,000 distinct CDR3 sequences in the sample, roughly 13% were seen once. V lost 0 bases and J lost 5, with 13 bases in between. Germline V lookup: CDR1 LGHNA, CDR2 YNFKEQ. This CDR3 comprises 15 residues. Here the sequenced sample was PBMCs from blood, taken about 6 weeks after vaccination. The source is a man between 50 and 59 years old who received an inactivated influenza vaccine. The chain carries TRBV4-2 and TRBJ2-5; maybe TRBD1 (6 bases). CDR3 bases: TGTGCCAGCAGCCAAGACAGACAGGTCTCGGAGACCCAGTACTTC. Residues: CASSQDRQVSETQYF.